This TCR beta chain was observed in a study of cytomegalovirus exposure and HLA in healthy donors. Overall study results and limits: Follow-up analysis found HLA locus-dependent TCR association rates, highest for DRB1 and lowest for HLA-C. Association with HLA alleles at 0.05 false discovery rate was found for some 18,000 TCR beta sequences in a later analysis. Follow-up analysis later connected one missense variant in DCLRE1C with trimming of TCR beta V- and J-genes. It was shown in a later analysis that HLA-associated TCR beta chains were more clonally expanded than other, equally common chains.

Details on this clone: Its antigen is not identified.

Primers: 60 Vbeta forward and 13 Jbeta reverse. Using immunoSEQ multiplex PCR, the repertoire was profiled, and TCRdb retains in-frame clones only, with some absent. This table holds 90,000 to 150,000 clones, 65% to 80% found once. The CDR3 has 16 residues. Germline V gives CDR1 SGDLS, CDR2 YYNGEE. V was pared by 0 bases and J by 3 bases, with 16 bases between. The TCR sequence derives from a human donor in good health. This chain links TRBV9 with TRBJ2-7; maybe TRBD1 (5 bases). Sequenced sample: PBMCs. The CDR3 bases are TGTGCCAGCAGCGTAGGGGTTTTAGGGGAAGGCTACGAGCAGTACTTC. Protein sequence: CASSVGVLGEGYEQYF. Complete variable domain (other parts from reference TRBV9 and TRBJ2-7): DSGVTQTPKHLITATGQRVTLRCSPRSGDLSVYWYQQSLDQGLQFLIQYYNGEERAKGNILERFSAQQFPDLHSELNLSSLELGDSALYFCASSVGVLGEGYEQYFGPGTRLTVT.